This is a list of T cell receptor beta chains from one sample in a study of CD8 T cells in cerebrospinal fluid in Alzheimer's disease. TCRdb reprocessed the 10x single-cell sequencing reads and reports one entry per CDR3 protein, with no DNA. The table lists a few hundred distinct CDR3 sequences. Sequencing was performed on cerebrospinal fluid. The source is a human donor with Alzheimer's disease. Each CDR3 is given with its conserved first and last residue. Not all rows give a size; the values are once, few, many and, for expanded clones, a class.

TRBJ1-2 TRBV28 hyperexpanded CASSPSYPKSNYGYTF
TRBJ1-1 TRBV16 medium-sized CASSQWTMNTEAFF
TRBJ2-3 TRBV13 NA CASIEAGGPTDTQYF
TRBJ1-1 TRBV6-5 NA CASSQWTEAFF
TRBJ1-5 TRBV5-1 large CASSSGGGNQPQHF
TRBJ1-6 TRBV20-1 large CSARDFRPGWNNSPLHF
TRBJ1-5 TRBV19 NA CASSINNQPQHF
TRBJ2-4 TRBV4-2 NA CASSQDYLAGGKNIQYF
TRBJ2-3 TRBV11-2 large CASSPSDSLDTQYF
TRBJ2-5 TRBV6-6 large CASSYIQETQYF
TRBJ2-3 TRBV9 medium-sized CASSVQDPTTDTQYF
TRBJ2-5 TRBV29-1 large CSVGFQGSETQYF
TRBJ1-6 TRBV6-5 medium-sized CASRRGTASSYNSPLHF
TRBJ2-7 TRBV7-6 large CASSSGPNYEQYF
TRBJ1-1 TRBV4-3 large CASSLVQGTGTEAFF
TRBJ2-1 TRBV20-1 medium-sized CSAGNQGALNNEQFF
TRBJ1-6 TRBV5-4 medium-sized CASSIELSSYNSPLHF
TRBJ1-6 TRBV21-1 NA CASSKGRSSYNSPLHF
TRBJ2-1 TRBV7-2 large CASSLNGQGKNEQFF
TRBJ2-2 TRBV29-1 large CSVAGSSTGELFF
TRBJ2-7 TRBV6-5 large CASSLLRAVSSYEQYF
TRBJ2-5 TRBV7-9 large CASSLVPTSQETQYF
TRBJ2-2 TRBV7-8 large CASSLRLITGELFF
TRBJ1-2 TRBV6-5 medium-sized CASSYQGAQGAYGYTF
TRBJ2-5 TRBV7-6 large CASSLEFLRGLATPGTQYF
TRBJ1-2 TRBV12-3/TRBV12-4 medium-sized CASSPGQDYGYTF
TRBJ1-6 TRBV3-1 large CASSPHNNSPLHF
TRBJ2-7 TRBV4-2 medium-sized CASSLRTSGGPVSYEQYF
TRBJ1-2 TRBV6-5 large CASNPGGAYGYTF
TRBJ2-2 TRBV25-1 medium-sized CASSESGRGYTGELFF
TRBJ2-6 TRBV30 medium-sized CAWRGQGGVLSGANVLTF
TRBJ2-1 TRBV7-3 large CASSPYGTSGGEQFF